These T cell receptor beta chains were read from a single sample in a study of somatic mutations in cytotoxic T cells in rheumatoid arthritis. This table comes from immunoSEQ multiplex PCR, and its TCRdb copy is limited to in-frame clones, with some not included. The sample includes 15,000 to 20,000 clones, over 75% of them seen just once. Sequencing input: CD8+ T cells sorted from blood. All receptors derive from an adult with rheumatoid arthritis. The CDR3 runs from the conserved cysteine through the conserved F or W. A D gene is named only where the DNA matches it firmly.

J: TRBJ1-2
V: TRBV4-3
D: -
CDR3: CASSQQGTYYGYTF

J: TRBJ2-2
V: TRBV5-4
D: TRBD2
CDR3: CASSGGGVNTGELFF

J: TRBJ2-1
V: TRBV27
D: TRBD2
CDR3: CASSLSTTSGRAGNEQFF

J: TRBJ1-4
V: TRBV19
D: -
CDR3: CASSTPWRATNEKLFF

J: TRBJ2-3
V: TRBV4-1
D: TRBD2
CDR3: CASSQGLAPDTQYF

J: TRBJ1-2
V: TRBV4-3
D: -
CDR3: CASSPGTRNYGYTF

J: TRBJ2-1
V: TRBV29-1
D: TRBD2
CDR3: CSVELADHNEQFF

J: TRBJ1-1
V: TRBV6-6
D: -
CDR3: CASSYTQGPNTEAFF

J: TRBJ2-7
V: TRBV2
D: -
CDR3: CASSEARTYEQYF

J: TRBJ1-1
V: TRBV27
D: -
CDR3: CASRLKGFQSTEAFF

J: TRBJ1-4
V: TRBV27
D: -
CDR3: CASSLFTNEKLFF

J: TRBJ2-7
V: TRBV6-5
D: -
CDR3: CASSSPYDGYYEQYF

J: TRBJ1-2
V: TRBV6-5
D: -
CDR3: CASGGNYGYTF

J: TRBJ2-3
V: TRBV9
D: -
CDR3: CASSAGTKISTDTQYF

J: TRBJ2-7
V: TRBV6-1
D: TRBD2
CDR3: CASIPGLAMNEQYF

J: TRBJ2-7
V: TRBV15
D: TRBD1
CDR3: CATSRDRYGTAYEQYF

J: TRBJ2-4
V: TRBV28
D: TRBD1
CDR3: CASSSPGGAKNIQYF

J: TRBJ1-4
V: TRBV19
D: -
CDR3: CASTTINEKLFF

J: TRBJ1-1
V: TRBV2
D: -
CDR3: CASSAEPGSFF

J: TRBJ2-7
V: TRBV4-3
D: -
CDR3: CASSQALDNNEQYF

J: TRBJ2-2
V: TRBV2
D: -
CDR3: CASSESRGYTGELFF

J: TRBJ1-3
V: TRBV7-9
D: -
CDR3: CASSSFESDTGNTIYF

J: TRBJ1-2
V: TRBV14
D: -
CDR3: CASRLGTSRYTF

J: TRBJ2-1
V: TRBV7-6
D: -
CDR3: CASSLEGTRANEQFF

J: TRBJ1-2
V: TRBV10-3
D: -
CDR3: CASTGDSNYGYTF

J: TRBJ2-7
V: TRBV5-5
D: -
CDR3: CASIPFRIVDEQYF

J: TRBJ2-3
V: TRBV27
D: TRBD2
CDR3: CASSLSGGLATDTQYF

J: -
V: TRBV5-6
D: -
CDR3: CASSLGAEQYF

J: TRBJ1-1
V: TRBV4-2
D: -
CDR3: CASSQDQGGNTEAFF

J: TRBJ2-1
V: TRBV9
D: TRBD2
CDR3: CASNYGSGAYNEQFF

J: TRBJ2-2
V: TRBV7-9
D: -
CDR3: CASSLAGHNTGELFF

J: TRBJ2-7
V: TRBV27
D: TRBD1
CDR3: CASSFSGQGSLLSRSYEQYF

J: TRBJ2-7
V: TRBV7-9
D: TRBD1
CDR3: CASSLDRDSAYEQYF

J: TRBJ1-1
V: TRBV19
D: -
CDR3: CASSIGTVNTEAFF

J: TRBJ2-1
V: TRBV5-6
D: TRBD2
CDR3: CASSSGSWTSETYNEQFF

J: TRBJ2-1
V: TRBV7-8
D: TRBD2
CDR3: CASSFLTGGSPGNEQFF

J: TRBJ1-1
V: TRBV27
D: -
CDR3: CASTSGAGANTEAFF